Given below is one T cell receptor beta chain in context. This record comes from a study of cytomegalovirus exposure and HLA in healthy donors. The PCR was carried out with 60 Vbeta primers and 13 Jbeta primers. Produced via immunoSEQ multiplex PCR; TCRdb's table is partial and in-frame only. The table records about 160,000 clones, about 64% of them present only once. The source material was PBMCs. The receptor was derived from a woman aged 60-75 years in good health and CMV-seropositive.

This CDR3 is CAWSGKGVQTYEQYF. CDR3 bases: TGTGCCTGGAGTGGTAAGGGGGTCCAGACCTACGAGCAGTACTTC. The rearrangement links TRBV30 to TRBJ2-7; possibly TRBD1 for D (6 bases). CDR1 and CDR2 from the germline V gene are GTSNPN and SVGIG (reference sequence). This CDR3 has 15 amino acids. V dropped 1 base and J dropped 2 bases, with 15 bases sitting between them.